The source of this T cell receptor beta chain is a study of blood T cell repertoires in COVID-19. In the study overall: The cDNA or gDNA used as material had been derived from T cells, B-cell-depleted T cells, or PBMCs.

Original processing notes: For nucleated cells, counts were estimated from reference gene primer amplification. Measured with immunoSEQ multiplex PCR; TCRdb has only the in-frame clones, and not every one. The DNA gave D and trimming, while V, J and clone size come from that table. This table holds about 210,000 clones, about 86% found once. V was pared by 4 bases and J by 4 bases, with 4 bases between. There are 11 residues in the CDR3. Sequencing was done on a sample of PBMCs or T cells enriched from blood (not recorded which). V is TRBV12-3 or TRBV12-4 and J is TRBJ1-2; unclear D gene. This TCR was recovered from a woman in her 50s with acute COVID-19. The CDR3 region has the DNA TGTGCCAGCAGTTGGAGCTATGGCTACACCTTC. This translates into CASSWSYGYTF.